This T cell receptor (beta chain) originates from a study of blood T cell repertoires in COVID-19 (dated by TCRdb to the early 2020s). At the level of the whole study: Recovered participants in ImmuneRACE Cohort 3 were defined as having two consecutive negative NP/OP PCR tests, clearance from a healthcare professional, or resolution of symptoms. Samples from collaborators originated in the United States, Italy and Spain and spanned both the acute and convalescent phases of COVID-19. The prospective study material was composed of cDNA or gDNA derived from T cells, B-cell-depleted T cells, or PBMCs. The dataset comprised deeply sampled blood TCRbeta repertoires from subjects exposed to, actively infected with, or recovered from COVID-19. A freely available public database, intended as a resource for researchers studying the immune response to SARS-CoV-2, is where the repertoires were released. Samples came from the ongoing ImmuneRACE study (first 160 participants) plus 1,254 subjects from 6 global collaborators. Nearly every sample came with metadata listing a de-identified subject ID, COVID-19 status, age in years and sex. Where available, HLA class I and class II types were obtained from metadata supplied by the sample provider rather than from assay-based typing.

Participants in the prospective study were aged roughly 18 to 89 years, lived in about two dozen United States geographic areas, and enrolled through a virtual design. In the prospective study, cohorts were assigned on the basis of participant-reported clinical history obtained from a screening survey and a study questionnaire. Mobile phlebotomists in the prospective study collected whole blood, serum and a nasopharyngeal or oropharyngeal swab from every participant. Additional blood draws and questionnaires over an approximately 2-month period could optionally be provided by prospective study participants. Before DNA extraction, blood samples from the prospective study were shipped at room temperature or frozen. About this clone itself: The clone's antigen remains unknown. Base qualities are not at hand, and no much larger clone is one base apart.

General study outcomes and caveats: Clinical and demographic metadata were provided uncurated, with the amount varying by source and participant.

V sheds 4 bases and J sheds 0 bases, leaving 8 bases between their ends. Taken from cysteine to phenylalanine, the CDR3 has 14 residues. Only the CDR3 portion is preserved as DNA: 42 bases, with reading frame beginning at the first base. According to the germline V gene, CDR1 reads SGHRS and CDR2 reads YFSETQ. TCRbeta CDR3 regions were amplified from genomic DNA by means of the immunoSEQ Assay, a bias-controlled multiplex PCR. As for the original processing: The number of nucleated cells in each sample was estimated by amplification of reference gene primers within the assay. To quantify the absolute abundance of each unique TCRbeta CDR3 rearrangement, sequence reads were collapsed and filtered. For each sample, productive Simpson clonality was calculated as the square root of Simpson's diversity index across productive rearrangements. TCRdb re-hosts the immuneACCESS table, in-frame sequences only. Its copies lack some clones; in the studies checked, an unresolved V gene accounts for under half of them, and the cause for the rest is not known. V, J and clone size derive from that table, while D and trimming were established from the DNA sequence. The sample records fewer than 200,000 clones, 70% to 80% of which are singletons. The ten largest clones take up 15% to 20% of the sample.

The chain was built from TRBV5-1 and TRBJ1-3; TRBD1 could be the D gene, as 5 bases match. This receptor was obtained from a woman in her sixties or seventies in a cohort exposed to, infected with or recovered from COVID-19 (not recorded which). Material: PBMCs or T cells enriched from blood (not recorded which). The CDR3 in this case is CASSTTVSGNTIYF. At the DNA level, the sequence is TGCGCCAGCAGCACGACAGTCTCTGGAAACACCATATATTTT.